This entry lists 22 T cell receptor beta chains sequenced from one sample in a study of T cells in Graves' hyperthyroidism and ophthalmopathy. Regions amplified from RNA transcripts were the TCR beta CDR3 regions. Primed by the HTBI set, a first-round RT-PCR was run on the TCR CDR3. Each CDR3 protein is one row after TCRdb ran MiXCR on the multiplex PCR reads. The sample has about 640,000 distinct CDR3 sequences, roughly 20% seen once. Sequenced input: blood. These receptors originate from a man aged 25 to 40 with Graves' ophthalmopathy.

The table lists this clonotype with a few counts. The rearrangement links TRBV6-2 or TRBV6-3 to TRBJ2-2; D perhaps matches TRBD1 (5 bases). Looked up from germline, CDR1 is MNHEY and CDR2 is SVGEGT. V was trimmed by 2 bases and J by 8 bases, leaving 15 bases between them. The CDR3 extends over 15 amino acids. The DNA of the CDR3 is TGTGCCAGCAGTTACCCACAGGACGTGCCGGGGGAGCTGTTTTTT. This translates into CASSYPQDVPGELFF.

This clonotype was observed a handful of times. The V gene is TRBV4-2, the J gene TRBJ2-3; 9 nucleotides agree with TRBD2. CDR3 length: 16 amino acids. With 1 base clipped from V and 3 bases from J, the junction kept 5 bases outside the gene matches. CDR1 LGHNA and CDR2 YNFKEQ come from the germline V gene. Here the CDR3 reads CASSQGGRAQTDTQYF. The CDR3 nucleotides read TGTGCCAGCAGCCAAGGCGGGAGGGCCCAAACAGATACGCAGTATTTT.

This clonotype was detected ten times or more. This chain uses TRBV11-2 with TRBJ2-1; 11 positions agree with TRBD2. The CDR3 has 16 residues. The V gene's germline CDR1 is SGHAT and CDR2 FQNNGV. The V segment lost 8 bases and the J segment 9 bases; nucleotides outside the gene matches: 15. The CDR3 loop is CASSGGGSGRVGEQFF. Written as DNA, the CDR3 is TGTGCCAGCTCAGGGGGGGGTAGCGGGAGGGTCGGTGAGCAGTTCTTC.

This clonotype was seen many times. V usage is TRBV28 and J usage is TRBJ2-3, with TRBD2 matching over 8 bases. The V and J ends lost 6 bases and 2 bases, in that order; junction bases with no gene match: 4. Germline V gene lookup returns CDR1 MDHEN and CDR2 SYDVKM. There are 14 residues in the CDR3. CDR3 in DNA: TGTGCCAGCAGACTAGCGGACGTCACAGATACGCAGTATTTT. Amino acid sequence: CASRLADVTDTQYF. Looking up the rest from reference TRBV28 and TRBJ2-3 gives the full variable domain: DVKVTQSSRYLVKRTGEKVFLECVQDMDHENMFWYRQDPGLGLRLIYFSYDVKMKEKGDIPEGYSVSREKKERFSLILESASTNQTSMYLCASRLADVTDTQYFGPGTRLTVL.

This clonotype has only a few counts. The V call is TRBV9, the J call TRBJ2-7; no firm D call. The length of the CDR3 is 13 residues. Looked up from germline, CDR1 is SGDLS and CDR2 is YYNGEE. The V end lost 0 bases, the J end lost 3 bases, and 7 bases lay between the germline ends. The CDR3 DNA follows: TGTGCCAGCAGCGTAGTTCCTGACTACGAGCAGTACTTC. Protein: CASSVVPDYEQYF.

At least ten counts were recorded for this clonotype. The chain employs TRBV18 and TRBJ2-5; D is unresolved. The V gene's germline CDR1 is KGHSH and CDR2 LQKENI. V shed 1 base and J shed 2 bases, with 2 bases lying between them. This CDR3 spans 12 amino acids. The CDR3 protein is CASSPRQETQYF. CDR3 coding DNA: TGTGCCAGCTCACCACGACAAGAGACCCAGTACTTC. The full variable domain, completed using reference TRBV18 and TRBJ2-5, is NAGVMQNPRHLVRRRGQEARLRCSPMKGHSHVYWYRQLPEEGLKFMVYLQKENIIDESGMPKERFSAEFPKEGPSILRIQQVVRGDSAAYFCASSPRQETQYFGPGTRLLVL.

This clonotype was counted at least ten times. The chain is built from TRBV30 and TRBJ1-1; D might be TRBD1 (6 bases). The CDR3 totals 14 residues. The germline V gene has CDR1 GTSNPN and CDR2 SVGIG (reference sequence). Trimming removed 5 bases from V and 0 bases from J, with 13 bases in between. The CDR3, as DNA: TGTGCCTGGCTACCGGGACACCTGAACACTGAAGCTTTCTTT. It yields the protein CAWLPGHLNTEAFF.

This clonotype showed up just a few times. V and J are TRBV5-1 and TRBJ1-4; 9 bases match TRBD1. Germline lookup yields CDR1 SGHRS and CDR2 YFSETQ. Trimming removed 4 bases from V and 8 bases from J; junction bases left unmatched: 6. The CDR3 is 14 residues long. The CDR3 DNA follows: TGCGCCAGCAGCGTTACAGGGGGCGGCGAAAAACTGTTTTTT. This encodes CASSVTGGGEKLFF.

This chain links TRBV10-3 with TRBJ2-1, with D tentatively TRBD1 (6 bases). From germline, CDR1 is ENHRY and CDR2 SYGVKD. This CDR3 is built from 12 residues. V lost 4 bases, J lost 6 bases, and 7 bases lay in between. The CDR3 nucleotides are TGTGCCATCAGTGCGGACAGCAATGAGCAGTTCTTC. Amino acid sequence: CAISADSNEQFF.

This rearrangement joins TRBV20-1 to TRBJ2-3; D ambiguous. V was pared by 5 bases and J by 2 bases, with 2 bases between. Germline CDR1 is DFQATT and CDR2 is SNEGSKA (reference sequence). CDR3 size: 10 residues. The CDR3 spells CSAHTDTQYF. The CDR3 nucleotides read TGCAGTGCTCACACAGATACGCAGTATTTT.

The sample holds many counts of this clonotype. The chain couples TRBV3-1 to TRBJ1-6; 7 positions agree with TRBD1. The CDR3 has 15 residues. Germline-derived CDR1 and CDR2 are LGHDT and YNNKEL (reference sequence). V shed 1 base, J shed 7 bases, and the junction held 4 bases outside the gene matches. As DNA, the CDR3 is TGTGCCAGCAGCCAAGGAGACAGGGCGAATTCACCCCTCCACTTT. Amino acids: CASSQGDRANSPLHF.

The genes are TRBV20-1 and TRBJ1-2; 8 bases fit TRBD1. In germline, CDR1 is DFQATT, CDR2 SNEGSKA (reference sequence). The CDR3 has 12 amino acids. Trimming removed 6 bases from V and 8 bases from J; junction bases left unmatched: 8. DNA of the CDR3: TGCAGTGCCCCTGGACAGGGCTGGGGCTACACCTTC. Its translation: CSAPGQGWGYTF.

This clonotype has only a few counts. The CDR3 protein is CASSPGAVSGNTIYF. CDR3 nucleotide sequence: TGTGCCAGCAGCCCAGGGGCTGTCTCTGGAAACACCATATATTTT. The rearrangement links TRBV14 to TRBJ1-3, with a weak D call TRBD1 (6 bases). In germline, CDR1 is SGHDN, CDR2 FVKESK. Trimming took 4 bases from V and 0 from J, leaving 10 bases between them. The CDR3 is 15 amino acids.

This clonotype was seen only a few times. The CDR3 DNA is TGTGCCATCAGTGAGTCACGGGGGGGGCTGGGCGAGCAGTACTTC. This translates into CAISESRGGLGEQYF. The rearrangement links TRBV10-3 to TRBJ2-7, with 8 bases identical to TRBD2. The germline gives CDR1 ENHRY, CDR2 SYGVKD. V shed 0 bases and J 6 bases; nucleotides not matched to a gene: 7. The CDR3 has 15 residues.

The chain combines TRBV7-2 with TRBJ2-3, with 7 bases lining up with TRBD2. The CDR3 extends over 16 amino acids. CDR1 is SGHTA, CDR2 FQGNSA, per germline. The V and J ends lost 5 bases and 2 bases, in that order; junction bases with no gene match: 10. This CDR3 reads CASSGPAGPNTDTQYF. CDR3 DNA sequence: TGTGCCAGCAGCGGGCCAGCGGGGCCTAACACAGATACGCAGTATTTT. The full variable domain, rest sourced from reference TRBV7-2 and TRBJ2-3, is GAGVSQSPSNKVTEKGKDVELRCDPISGHTALYWYRQSLGQGLEFLIYFQGNSAPDKSGLPSDRFSAERTGGSVSTLTIQRTQQEDSAVYLCASSGPAGPNTDTQYFGPGTRLTVL.

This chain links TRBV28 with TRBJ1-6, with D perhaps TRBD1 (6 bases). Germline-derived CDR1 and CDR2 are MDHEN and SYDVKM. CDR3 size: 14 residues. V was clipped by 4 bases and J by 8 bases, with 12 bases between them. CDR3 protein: CASSSAGVYSPLHF. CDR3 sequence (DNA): TGTGCCAGCAGTTCGGCAGGGGTCTATTCACCCCTCCACTTT.

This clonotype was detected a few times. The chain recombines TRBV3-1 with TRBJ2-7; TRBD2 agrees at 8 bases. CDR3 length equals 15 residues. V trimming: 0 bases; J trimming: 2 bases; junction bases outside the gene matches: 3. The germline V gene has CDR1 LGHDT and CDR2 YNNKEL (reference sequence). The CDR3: CASSQESAGAYEQYF. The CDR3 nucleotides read TGTGCCAGCAGCCAAGAGTCAGCGGGAGCCTACGAGCAGTACTTC.

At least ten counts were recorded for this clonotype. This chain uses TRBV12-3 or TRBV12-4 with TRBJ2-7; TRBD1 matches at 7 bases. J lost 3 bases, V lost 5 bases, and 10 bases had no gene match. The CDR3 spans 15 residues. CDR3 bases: TGTGCCAGCAGTCTCGAAGGGGGCCCCCTCTACGAGCAGTACTTC. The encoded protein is CASSLEGGPLYEQYF.

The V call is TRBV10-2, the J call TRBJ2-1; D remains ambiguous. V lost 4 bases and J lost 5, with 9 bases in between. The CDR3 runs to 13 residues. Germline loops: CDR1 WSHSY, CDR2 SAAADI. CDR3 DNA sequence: TGCGCCAGCAGTGTGGCGTTAAACAATGAGCAGTTCTTC. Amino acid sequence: CASSVALNNEQFF.

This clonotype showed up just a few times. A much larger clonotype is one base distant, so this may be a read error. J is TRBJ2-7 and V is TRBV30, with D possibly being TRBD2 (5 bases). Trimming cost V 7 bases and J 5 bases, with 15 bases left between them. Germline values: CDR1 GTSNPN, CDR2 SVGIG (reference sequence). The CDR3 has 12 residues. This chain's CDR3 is CALDWGAHEQYF. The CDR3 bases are TGTGCCTTAGACTGGGGAGCCCACGAGCAGTACTTC.

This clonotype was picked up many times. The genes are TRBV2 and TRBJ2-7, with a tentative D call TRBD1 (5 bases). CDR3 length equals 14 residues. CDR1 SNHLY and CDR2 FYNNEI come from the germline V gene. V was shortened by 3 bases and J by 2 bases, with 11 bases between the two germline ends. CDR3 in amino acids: CASSESGRAYEQYF. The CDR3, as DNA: TGTGCCAGCAGTGAGTCGGGCAGGGCCTACGAGCAGTACTTC. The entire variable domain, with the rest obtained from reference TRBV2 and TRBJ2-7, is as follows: EPEVTQTPSHQVTQMGQEVILRCVPISNHLYFYWYRQILGQKVEFLVSFYNNEISEKSEIFDDQFSVERPDGSNFTLKIRSTKLEDSAMYFCASSESGRAYEQYFGPGTRLTVT.

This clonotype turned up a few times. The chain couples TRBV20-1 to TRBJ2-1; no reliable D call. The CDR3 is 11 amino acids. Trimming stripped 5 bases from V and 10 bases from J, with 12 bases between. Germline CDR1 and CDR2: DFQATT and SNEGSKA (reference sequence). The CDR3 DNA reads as TGCAGTGCTCCTGATATGGGCGAGCAGTTCTTC. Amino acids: CSAPDMGEQFF.